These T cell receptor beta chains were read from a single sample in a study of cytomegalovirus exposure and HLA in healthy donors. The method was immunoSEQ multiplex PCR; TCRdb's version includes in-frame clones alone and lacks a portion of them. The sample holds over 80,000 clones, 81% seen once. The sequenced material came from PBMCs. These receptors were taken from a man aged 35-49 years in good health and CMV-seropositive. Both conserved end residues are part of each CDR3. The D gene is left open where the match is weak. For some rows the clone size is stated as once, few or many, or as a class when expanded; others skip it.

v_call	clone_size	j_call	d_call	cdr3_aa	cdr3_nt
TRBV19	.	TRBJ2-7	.	CASSEGPYEQYF	TGTGCCTCCTCGGAGGGACCCTACGAGCAGTACTTC
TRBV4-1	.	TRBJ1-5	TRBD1	CASSPVRTGVRQPQHF	TGCGCCAGCAGCCCCGTTCGGACAGGGGTCCGGCAGCCCCAGCATTTT
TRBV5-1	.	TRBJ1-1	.	CASSLIQGMNTEAFF	TGCGCCAGCAGCTTAATACAGGGTATGAACACTGAAGCTTTCTTT
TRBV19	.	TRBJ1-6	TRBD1	CATQGVWNSPLHF	TGTGCCACCCAGGGGGTGTGGAATTCACCCCTCCACTTT
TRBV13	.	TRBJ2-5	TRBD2	CASSMSGLAGGETQYF	TGTGCCAGCAGCATGAGCGGACTAGCGGGAGGGGAGACCCAGTACTTC
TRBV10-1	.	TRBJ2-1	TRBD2	CASAAGGPGEQFF	TGCGCCAGCGCTGCGGGAGGGCCGGGGGAGCAGTTCTTC
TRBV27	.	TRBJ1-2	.	CASSVTANYGYTF	TGTGCCAGCAGTGTCACAGCAAACTATGGCTACACCTTC
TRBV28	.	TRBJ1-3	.	CASSLRITGNTIYF	TGTGCCAGCAGTTTGAGAATTACTGGAAACACCATATATTTT
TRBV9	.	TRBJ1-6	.	CASSVRTRGSPLHF	TGTGCCAGCAGCGTAAGGACTAGGGGTTCACCCCTCCACTTT
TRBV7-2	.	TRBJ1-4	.	CASSKGDLREKLFF	TGTGCCAGCAGCAAGGGAGACCTTCGTGAAAAACTGTTTTTT
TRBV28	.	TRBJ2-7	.	CASRRPGEQYF	TGTGCCAGCAGGCGCCCCGGCGAGCAGTACTTC
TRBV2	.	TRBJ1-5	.	CASSVAGINQPQHF	TGTGCCAGCAGTGTCGCAGGGATCAATCAGCCCCAGCATTTT
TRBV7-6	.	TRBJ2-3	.	CASSLGPIGTDTQYF	TGTGCCAGCAGCTTAGGGCCGATCGGGACAGATACGCAGTATTTT
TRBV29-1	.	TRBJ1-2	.	CSVDPNYGYTF	TGCAGCGTTGACCCAAACTATGGCTACACCTTC
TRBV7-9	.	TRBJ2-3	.	CASSFLDERGTDTQYF	TGTGCCAGCAGCTTCCTAGACGAGCGGGGCACAGATACGCAGTATTTT
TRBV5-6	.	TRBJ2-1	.	CASSLGRARNEQFF	TGTGCCAGCAGCTTGGGCAGGGCGAGAAATGAGCAGTTCTTC
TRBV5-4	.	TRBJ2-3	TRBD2	CASSLLGLGADTQYF	TGTGCCAGCAGCCTCCTGGGACTAGGGGCAGATACGCAGTATTTT
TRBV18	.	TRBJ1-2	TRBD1	CASATGTFGYTF	TGTGCCAGCGCGACAGGGACTTTCGGCTACACCTTC
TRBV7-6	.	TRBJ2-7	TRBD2	CASSLEVLAGGEQYF	TGTGCCAGCAGCTTAGAGGTACTAGCGGGAGGCGAGCAGTACTTC
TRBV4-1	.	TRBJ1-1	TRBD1	CASSQQGGNTEAFF	TGCGCCAGCAGCCAACAGGGGGGGAACACTGAAGCTTTCTTT
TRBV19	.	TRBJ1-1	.	CATKRAYTEAFF	TGTGCCACCAAGCGGGCGTACACTGAAGCTTTCTTT
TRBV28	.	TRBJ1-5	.	CASSFSNDGREWGNQPQHF	TGTGCCAGCAGTTTTTCTAATGACGGCCGGGAGTGGGGCAATCAGCCCCAGCATTTT
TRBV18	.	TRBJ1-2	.	CASSPTSGRDYGYTF	TGTGCCAGCTCACCGACTTCTGGCAGGGACTATGGCTACACCTTC
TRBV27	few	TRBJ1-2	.	CASSLRVPLKYGYTF	TGTGCCAGCAGTCTGCGAGTTCCCTTAAAGTATGGCTACACCTTC
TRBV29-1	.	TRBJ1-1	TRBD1	CSVGGGHEAFF	TGCAGCGTTGGAGGGGGCCACGAAGCTTTCTTT
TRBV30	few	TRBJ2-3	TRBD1	CAWSVGQGRTTDTQYF	TGTGCCTGGAGTGTAGGACAGGGGAGGACCACAGATACGCAGTATTTT
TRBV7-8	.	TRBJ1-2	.	CASSFGGARVYGYTF	TGTGCCAGCAGCTTTGGCGGGGCGCGGGTATATGGCTACACCTTC
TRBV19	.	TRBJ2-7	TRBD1	CASSARDSPDYEQYF	TGTGCCAGTAGTGCCCGGGACAGTCCTGACTACGAGCAGTACTTT
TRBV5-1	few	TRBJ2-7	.	CASSRDISSSYEQYF	TGCGCCAGCAGCAGGGACATCTCGAGCTCCTACGAGCAGTACTTC
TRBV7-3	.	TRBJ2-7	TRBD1	CASSSGQSSYEQYF	TGTGCCAGCAGCTCGGGACAGAGCTCCTACGAGCAGTACTTC
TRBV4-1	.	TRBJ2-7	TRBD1	CASSPGQGGYEQYF	TGCGCCAGCAGCCCGGGACAGGGTGGCTACGAGCAGTACTTC
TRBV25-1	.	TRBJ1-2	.	CASSEVVRGGYTF	TGTGCCAGCAGTGAAGTGGTCAGGGGAGGCTACACCTTC
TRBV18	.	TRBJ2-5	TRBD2	CASSPTSGNRETQYF	TGTGCCAGCTCCCCGACTAGCGGGAATAGGGAGACCCAGTACTTC
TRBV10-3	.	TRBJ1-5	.	CAISDNRVSGNQPQHF	TGTGCCATCAGTGATAACAGGGTTTCGGGCAATCAGCCCCAGCATTTT
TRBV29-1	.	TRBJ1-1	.	CSAPRGENTEAFF	TGCAGCGCTCCCCGGGGAGAGAACACTGAAGCTTTCTTT
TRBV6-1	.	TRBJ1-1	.	CASMRPGNTEAFF	TGTGCCAGCATGCGACCGGGGAACACTGAAGCTTTCTTT
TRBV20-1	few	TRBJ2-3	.	CSAPITDTQYF	TGCAGTGCTCCCATCACAGATACGCAGTATTTT
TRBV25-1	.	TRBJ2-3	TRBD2	CASSSPQRGVRDTQYF	TGTGCCAGCAGTTCCCCCCAGCGGGGGGTTCGAGATACGCAGTATTTT
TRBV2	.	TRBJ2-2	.	CASSDLGGRSGGELFF	TGTGCCAGCAGTGATTTGGGGGGACGGTCGGGCGGGGAGCTGTTTTTT
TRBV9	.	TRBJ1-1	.	CASSPMSPEGTTEAFF	TGTGCCAGCAGCCCAATGAGCCCCGAGGGTACCACTGAAGCTTTCTTT
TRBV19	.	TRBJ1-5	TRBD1	CASSRINRGNQPQHF	TGTGCCAGTAGTAGAATTAACAGGGGTAATCAGCCCCAGCATTTT
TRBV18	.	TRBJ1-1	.	CASAEGGLNTEAFF	TGTGCCAGCGCCGAGGGAGGATTGAACACTGAAGCTTTCTTT
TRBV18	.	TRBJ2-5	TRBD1	CASSPPGTGRFGGYQETQYF	TGTGCCAGCTCACCCCCCGGGACAGGGCGGTTTGGAGGGTACCAAGAGACCCAGTACTTC
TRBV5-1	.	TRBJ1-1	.	CASSLLSGTEAFF	TGCGCCAGCAGCTTGCTCTCAGGCACTGAAGCTTTCTTT
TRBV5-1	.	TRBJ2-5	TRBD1	CASSSGTGQGTQYF	TGCGCCAGCAGCTCTGGGACAGGCCAAGGGACCCAGTACTTC